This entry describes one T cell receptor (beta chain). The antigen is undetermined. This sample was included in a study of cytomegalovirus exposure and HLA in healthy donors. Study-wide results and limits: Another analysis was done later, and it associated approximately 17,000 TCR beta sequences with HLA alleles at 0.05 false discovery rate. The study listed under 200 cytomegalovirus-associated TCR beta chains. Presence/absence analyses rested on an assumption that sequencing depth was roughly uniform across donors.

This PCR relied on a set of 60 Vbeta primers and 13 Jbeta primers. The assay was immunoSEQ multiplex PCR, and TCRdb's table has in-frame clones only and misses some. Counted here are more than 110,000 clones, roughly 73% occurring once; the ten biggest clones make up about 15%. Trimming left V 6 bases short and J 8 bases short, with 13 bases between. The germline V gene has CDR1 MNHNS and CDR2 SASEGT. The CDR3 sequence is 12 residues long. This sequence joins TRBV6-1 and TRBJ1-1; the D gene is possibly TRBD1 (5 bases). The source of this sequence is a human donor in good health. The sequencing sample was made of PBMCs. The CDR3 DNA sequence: TGTGCCAGCAGCGGGACTGCAAGGGAAGCTTTCTTT. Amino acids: CASSGTAREAFF.